These 19 T cell receptor beta chains were all obtained from the same sample, sequenced in a study of blood T cell repertoires in COVID-19. Repertoires were generated with immunoSEQ multiplex PCR, while TCRdb's copy carries only in-frame clones and drops some. The data show roughly 200,000 clones, roughly nine tenths seen once. The sequenced sample was PBMCs or T cells enriched from blood (not recorded which). These receptors were obtained from a woman aged 45 to 65 in a cohort exposed to, infected with or recovered from COVID-19 (not recorded which).

The rearrangement joins TRBV19 to TRBJ1-6, with TRBD1 identical over 10 bases. The V segment lost 1 base and the J segment 4 bases; nucleotides outside the gene matches: 13. CDR1 is LNHDA, CDR2 SQIVND, per germline (reference sequence). This CDR3 spans 20 amino acids. CDR3 sequence: CASSIGGQGERKLYNSPLHF. CDR3 in DNA: TGTGCCAGTAGTATAGGAGGACAGGGGGAACGGAAACTATATAATTCACCCCTCCACTTT.

This chain links TRBV7-2 with TRBJ1-3; D not resolved. The CDR3 is made up of 15 amino acids. Trimming pared 4 bases from V and 0 bases from J, leaving 10 bases between. Per germline, CDR1 SGHTA and CDR2 FQGNSA. CDR3 nucleotide sequence: TGTGCCAGCAGCTACAGTTATTCCTCTGGAAACACCATATATTTT. Its protein product is CASSYSYSSGNTIYF.

The chain joins TRBV5-1 to TRBJ2-5, with 8 bases lining up with TRBD2. Germline V gene data show CDR1 as SGHRS and CDR2 as YFSETQ. This CDR3 is 16 amino acids long. The V gene end was trimmed by 0 bases and the J gene end by 5 bases; junction bases not matched to a gene: 9. The CDR3 DNA is TGCGCCAGCAGCTTGGGGAGCGGGGGCGGCCGGGAGACCCAGTACTTC. Protein sequence: CASSLGSGGGRETQYF.

The chain carries TRBV5-1 and TRBJ1-1; TRBD1 aligns across 7 bases. The J segment lost 0 bases and the V segment lost 4 bases, leaving 9 bases of the junction unmatched. The germline V gene has CDR1 SGHRS and CDR2 YFSETQ. This CDR3 has 16 amino acids. DNA of the CDR3: TGCGCCAGCAGCGGAAAACAGGGGACTTTGAACACTGAAGCTTTCTTT. Translating gives CASSGKQGTLNTEAFF.

J is TRBJ2-5 and V is TRBV9, with D tentatively TRBD1 (6 bases). This CDR3 contains 15 residues. CDR1 is SGDLS, CDR2 YYNGEE, per germline. The V end lost 7 bases, the J end lost 0 bases, and 16 bases lay between the germline ends. The CDR3 sequence: CASGAGAGNQETQYF. The CDR3 DNA sequence: TGTGCCAGCGGTGCAGGGGCCGGCAACCAAGAGACCCAGTACTTC.

This sequence joins TRBV3-1 (or the pseudogene TRBV3-2) and TRBJ2-6; 7 bases match TRBD2. In germline, CDR1 is LGHDT, CDR2 YNNKEL (reference sequence). Trimming removed 4 bases from V and 0 bases from J; junction bases left unmatched: 12. The CDR3 is made up of 19 amino acids. The CDR3 loop is CASSPLSGTVFSGANVLTF. CDR3 nucleotides: TGTGCCAGCAGCCCCCTCAGCGGGACTGTGTTCTCTGGGGCCAACGTCCTGACTTTC.

The sample holds one count of this clone. The chain carries TRBV10-3 and TRBJ1-2, with D unresolved. The CDR3 is made up of 13 amino acids. Trimming stripped 4 bases from V and 2 bases from J, with 8 bases between. From germline, CDR1 is ENHRY and CDR2 SYGVKD. CDR3 loop: CAISGGTNYGYTF. The CDR3 nucleotides are TGTGCCATCAGTGGCGGAACCAACTATGGCTACACCTTC.

The chain uses TRBV6-5 and TRBJ2-5, with a possible D match to TRBD2 (5 bases). Trimming removed 8 bases at V and 5 bases at J, with 21 bases between. The germline V gene has CDR1 MNHEY and CDR2 SVGAGI. The CDR3 runs 15 residues. Here the CDR3 DNA reads TGTGCCAGCCAAGTTTCGAGCGGAAGCATGGAGACCCAGTACTTC. Encoded protein: CASQVSSGSMETQYF.

The rearrangement joins TRBV19 to TRBJ1-6; tentatively, D is TRBD1 (5 bases). The CDR3 totals 13 residues. Trimming cost V 3 bases and J 10 bases, with 10 bases left between them. Germline lookup yields CDR1 LNHDA and CDR2 SQIVND (reference sequence). The CDR3 DNA sequence: TGTGCCAGTAGTATCGGACATGAGTCACCCCTCCACTTT. Its protein is CASSIGHESPLHF.

The genes are TRBV6-1 and TRBJ2-7, with a weak D call TRBD1 (7 bases). The germline gives CDR1 MNHNS, CDR2 SASEGT. The ends were cut back, 7 bases at V and 7 bases at J, with 23 bases in the middle. CDR3 length: 15 residues. The CDR3 sequence: CASTLGAGGLGEQYF. CDR3 in DNA: TGTGCCAGCACCCTGGGGGCAGGGGGGTTAGGGGAGCAGTACTTC.

The V call is TRBV29-1, the J call TRBJ1-1; the D is unclear. Germline values: CDR1 SQVTM, CDR2 ANQGSEA. The CDR3 has 11 residues. Trimming removed 4 bases from V and 8 bases from J, with 11 bases in between. CDR3 protein: CSVVIQTEAFF. The CDR3 bases are TGCAGCGTTGTTATCCAGACAGAAGCTTTCTTT.

The genes are TRBV6-4 and TRBJ2-2; TRBD1 agrees at 9 bases. The CDR3 is 15 amino acids. The V gene end was trimmed by 6 bases and the J gene end by 2 bases; junction bases not matched to a gene: 4. From germline, CDR1 is MRHNA and CDR2 SNTAGT. CDR3 nucleotide sequence: TGTGCCAGCAGAAAGGACAGGGGCAACACCGGGGAGCTGTTTTTT. Amino acid sequence: CASRKDRGNTGELFF.

V and J are TRBV30 and TRBJ1-6, with no clear D. Looked up from germline, CDR1 is GTSNPN and CDR2 is SVGIG (reference sequence). V dropped 1 base and J dropped 0 bases, with 7 bases sitting between them. The CDR3 covers 15 residues. In DNA, the CDR3 is TGTGCCTGGAGTGGTGTAAACTCCTATAATTCACCCCTCCACTTT. Translating it yields CAWSGVNSYNSPLHF.

This clone has only one observation. This chain connects TRBV6-5 to TRBJ1-6, with 7 bases fitting TRBD1. CDR3 size: 16 residues. CDR1 and CDR2 (germline): MNHEY, SVGAGI. V lost 0 bases and J lost 6; bases outside the gene matches: 5. The CDR3 DNA is TGTGCCAGCAGTTACTCCAGGGGGTCTCCTAATTCACCCCTCCACTTT. Encoded protein: CASSYSRGSPNSPLHF.

The genes are TRBV27 and TRBJ1-6, with 8 positions matching TRBD1. This CDR3 has 16 residues. The trim removed 3 bases at V and 8 bases at J, leaving 9 bases unmatched. Germline CDR1 is MNHEY and CDR2 is SMNVEV (reference sequence). CDR3 sequence reads: CASSLHGGQGYSPLHF. CDR3 DNA: TGTGCCAGCAGTTTGCACGGCGGACAGGGCTATTCACCCCTCCACTTT.

This rearrangement joins TRBV4-2 to TRBJ1-5; 9 bases agree with TRBD1. Germline V gene lookup returns CDR1 LGHNA and CDR2 YNFKEQ. V trimming: 1 base; J trimming: 5 bases; junction bases outside the gene matches: 3. The CDR3 is made up of 15 amino acids. As DNA, the CDR3 is TGTGCCAGCAGCCAAGGGGACAGGGAGGATCAGCCCCAGCATTTT. This gives the protein CASSQGDREDQPQHF.

The chain has TRBV27 and TRBJ1-2; 12 nucleotides match TRBD1. V lost 5 bases and J lost 5; bases outside the gene matches: 6. CDR1 and CDR2 (germline): MNHEY, SMNVEV (reference sequence). The CDR3 loop spans 15 amino acids. CDR3 sequence reads: CASSQGQGAQYGYTF. CDR3 nucleotide sequence: TGTGCCAGCAGTCAGGGACAGGGGGCGCAGTATGGCTACACCTTC.

V is TRBV6-2 or TRBV6-3 and J is TRBJ1-2; possibly TRBD1 for D (6 bases). The CDR3 totals 13 residues. Germline lookup yields CDR1 MNHEY and CDR2 SVGEGT. V was trimmed by 2 bases and J by 4 bases, leaving 8 bases between them. In nucleotides, the CDR3 is TGTGCCAGCAGTTACGGGACAACCTATGGCTACACCTTC. Its protein is CASSYGTTYGYTF.

This clone was seen only a few times. CDR3 protein: CASSLASTSVHSDPQYF. The CDR3 DNA sequence: TGTGCCAGCAGCTTAGCGTCGACTAGTGTTCACTCCGATCCGCAGTATTTT. The chain is built from TRBV7-6 and TRBJ2-3; weak D call: TRBD2 (6 bases). Germline CDR1 is SGHVS and CDR2 is FNYEAQ. The V end lost 0 bases, the J end lost 10 bases, and 23 bases lay between the germline ends. CDR3 length: 17 amino acids. Drawing the rest from reference TRBV7-6 and TRBJ2-3, the complete variable domain is GAGVSQSPRYKVTKRGQDVALRCDPISGHVSLYWYRQALGQGPEFLTYFNYEAQQDKSGLPNDRFSAERPEGSISTLTIQRTEQRDSAMYRCASSLASTSVHSDPQYFGPGTRLTVL.